Following are 9 T cell receptor beta chains from one sample sequenced in a study of T cells in Graves' hyperthyroidism and ophthalmopathy. The source material, RNA transcripts, was used to amplify TCR beta CDR3 regions. The TCR CDR3 first-round RT-PCR relied on the HTBI primer set. Via MiXCR, TCRdb re-called the multiplex PCR reads, giving one row per CDR3 protein. This table has about 560,000 distinct CDR3 sequences, 16% appearing once. The sequencing sample was made of blood. The origin of the receptors is a woman aged 18-29 years with Graves' hyperthyroidism.

The chain couples TRBV5-1 to TRBJ2-6, with D maybe TRBD1 (6 bases). Germline loops: CDR1 SGHRS, CDR2 YFSETQ. Trimming shortened V by 3 bases and J by 4 bases, and 11 bases separated the two germline ends. The CDR3 length is 15 residues. Here the CDR3 DNA reads TGCGCCAGCAGCTCCACAGGGACGGGGGCCAACGTCCTGACTTTC. Its translation is CASSSTGTGANVLTF.

This clonotype has only a few counts. CDR3 protein: CASSLGGHNNEKLFF. CDR3 bases: TGTGCCAGCAGCCTGGGAGGTCACAATAATGAAAAACTGTTTTTT. The V call is TRBV7-9, the J call TRBJ1-4; no firm D call. Between the trimmed V and J ends, which lost 5 bases and 4 bases, there was a span of 14 bases. This CDR3 contains 15 residues. The germline gives CDR1 SEHNR, CDR2 FQNEAQ (reference sequence).

This clonotype was seen only a few times. One end of the junction is discordant with germline, which a read error may explain. V gene TRBV5-1 combines with J gene TRBJ2-7; no clear D gene. CDR3 length: 14 residues. From germline, CDR1 is SGHRS and CDR2 YFSETQ. CDR3 bases: TGCGCCAGCAGCTTCAGTTTAAACTCCTACGAGCCGTACTTC. It specifies CASSFSLNSYEPYF.

In this sample, this clonotype turned up many times. The chain joins TRBV6-1 to TRBJ1-1; the D is unclear. Deletions cut 1 base from V and 2 bases from J, with 8 bases between. CDR3 size: 14 residues. Germline loops: CDR1 MNHNS, CDR2 SASEGT. The CDR3 bases are TGTGCCAGCAGTGAAGGGGATACCAACACTGAAGCTTTCTTT. This encodes CASSEGDTNTEAFF.

The V and J genes are TRBV18 and TRBJ2-3; no definite D call. This CDR3 contains 14 residues. Germline V gene data show CDR1 as KGHSH and CDR2 as LQKENI. Trimming removed 5 bases from V and 0 bases from J, with 9 bases in between. This CDR3 reads CASSGTRSTDTQYF. The DNA of the CDR3 is TGTGCCAGCTCAGGTACTCGGAGCACAGATACGCAGTATTTT.

This clonotype was picked up many times. The V and J genes are TRBV5-8 and TRBJ2-5, with D maybe TRBD2 (6 bases). The CDR3 length is 14 residues. Germline values: CDR1 SGHTS, CDR2 YDEGEE. V was pared by 4 bases and J by 1 base, with 11 bases between. The CDR3 loop is CASSNFSGQETQYF. The CDR3 nucleotides read TGTGCCAGCAGCAACTTTAGCGGCCAAGAGACCCAGTACTTC.

Only a few counts were recorded for this clonotype. The chain employs TRBV10-2 and TRBJ1-1, with TRBD1 as a possible D gene (5 bases). The V and J ends lost 6 bases and 1 base respectively, with 15 bases between them. The V gene's germline CDR1 is WSHSY and CDR2 SAAADI. The length of the CDR3 is 15 residues. The CDR3 DNA follows: TGCGCCAGCAGAGGAAGGGGTCAGTCGAACACTGAAGCTTTCTTT. Protein product: CASRGRGQSNTEAFF.

This clonotype was seen many times. This rearrangement joins TRBV5-1 to TRBJ2-3; D gene ambiguous. CDR1 is SGHRS and CDR2 is YFSETQ in the germline V gene. The CDR3 sequence is 16 residues long. V gave up 0 bases and J gave up 2 bases, with 13 bases separating them. Here the CDR3 reads CASSLGLAVVTDTQYF. The CDR3, as DNA: TGCGCCAGCAGCTTGGGTCTGGCGGTGGTCACAGATACGCAGTATTTT.

As concerns this clonotype: This may be a read error, as it is one base from a much larger clone. This chain joins TRBV20-1 and TRBJ1-1; a weak D match, TRBD1 (5 bases). Germline CDR1 DFQATT, CDR2 SNEGSKA (reference sequence). This CDR3 comprises 13 residues. This CDR3 reads CSASFQGHTEDFF. The DNA of the CDR3 is TGCAGTGCTAGTTTTCAGGGTCACACTGAAGATTTCTTT.